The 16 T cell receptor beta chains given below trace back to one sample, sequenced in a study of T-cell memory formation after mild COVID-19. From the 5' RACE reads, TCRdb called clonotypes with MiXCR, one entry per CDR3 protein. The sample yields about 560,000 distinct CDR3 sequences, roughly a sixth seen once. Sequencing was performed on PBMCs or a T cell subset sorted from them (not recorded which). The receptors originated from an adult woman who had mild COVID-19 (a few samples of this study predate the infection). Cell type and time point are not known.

The CDR3 DNA reads as TGTGCCAGCAGCCCCGGGGGACCAAGGTCCCAAGAGACCCAGTACTTC. Translating gives CASSPGGPRSQETQYF. The rearrangement uses TRBV7-3 and TRBJ2-5, with D possibly being TRBD2 (6 bases). CDR3 length equals 16 residues. CDR1 is SGHTA and CDR2 is FQGTGA in the germline V gene. With 5 bases removed from V and 1 base from J, the gap between germline ends came to 17 bases.

The CDR3 coding sequence is TGTGCCAGCAGCCGTCCCTTAGCGGGAGAGGGCACAGATACGCAGTATTTT. This sequence encodes CASSRPLAGEGTDTQYF. The chain carries TRBV7-6 and TRBJ2-3, with 9 bases aligning to TRBD2. Germline-derived CDR1 and CDR2 are SGHVS and FNYEAQ. The junction had 10 bases not matched to a gene; V was cut back by 5 bases and J by 1 base. This CDR3 region has 17 residues.

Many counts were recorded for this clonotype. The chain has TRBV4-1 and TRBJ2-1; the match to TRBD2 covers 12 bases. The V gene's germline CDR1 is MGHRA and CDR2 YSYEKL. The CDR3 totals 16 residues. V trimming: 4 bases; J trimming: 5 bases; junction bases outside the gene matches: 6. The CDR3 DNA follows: TGCGCCAGCAGCCCTCGTCTAGCGGGGGGGGACAATGAGCAGTTCTTC. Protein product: CASSPRLAGGDNEQFF.

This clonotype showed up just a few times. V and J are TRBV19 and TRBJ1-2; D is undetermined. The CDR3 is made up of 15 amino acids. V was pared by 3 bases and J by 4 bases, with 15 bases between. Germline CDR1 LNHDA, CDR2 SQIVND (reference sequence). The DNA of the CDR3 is TGTGCCAGTAGTATGCCCTCCATGGGTCGCTATGGCTACACCTTC. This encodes CASSMPSMGRYGYTF.

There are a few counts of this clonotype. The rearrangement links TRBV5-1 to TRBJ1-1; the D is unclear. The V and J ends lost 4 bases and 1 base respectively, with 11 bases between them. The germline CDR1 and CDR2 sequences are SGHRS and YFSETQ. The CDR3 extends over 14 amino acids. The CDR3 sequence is CASSTGRGNTEAFF. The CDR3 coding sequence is TGCGCCAGCAGCACGGGCCGGGGGAACACTGAAGCTTTCTTT. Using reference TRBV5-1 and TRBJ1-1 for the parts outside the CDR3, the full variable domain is KAGVTQTPRYLIKTRGQQVTLSCSPISGHRSVSWYQQTPGQGLQFLFEYFSETQRNKGNFPGRFSGRQFSNSRSEMNVSTLELGDSALYLCASSTGRGNTEAFFGQGTRLTVV.

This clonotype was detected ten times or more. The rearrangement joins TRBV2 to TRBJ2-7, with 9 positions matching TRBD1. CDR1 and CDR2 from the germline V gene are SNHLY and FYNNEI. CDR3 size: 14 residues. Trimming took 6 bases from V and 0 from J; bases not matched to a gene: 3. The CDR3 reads CASSGTGSSYEQYF. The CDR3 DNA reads TGTGCCAGCAGCGGGACAGGGAGCTCCTACGAGCAGTACTTC.

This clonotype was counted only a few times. The CDR3, as DNA: TGTGCCAGCTCGCCAGGGCCGGGACAGGGCCCCTACGAGCAGTACTTC. It yields the protein CASSPGPGQGPYEQYF. V usage is TRBV18 and J usage is TRBJ2-7; 9 bases are a match to TRBD1. Trimming at V came to 6 bases and at J to 2 bases, leaving 11 bases not matched to a gene. Germline V gene lookup returns CDR1 KGHSH and CDR2 LQKENI. This CDR3 comprises 16 residues.

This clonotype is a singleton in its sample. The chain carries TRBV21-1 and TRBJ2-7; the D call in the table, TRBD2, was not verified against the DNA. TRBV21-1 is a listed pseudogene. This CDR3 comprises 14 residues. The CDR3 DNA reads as TGTGCCAGCAGCAAAGAGGGACTTTCCTACGAGCAGTACTTC. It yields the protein CASSKEGLSYEQYF.

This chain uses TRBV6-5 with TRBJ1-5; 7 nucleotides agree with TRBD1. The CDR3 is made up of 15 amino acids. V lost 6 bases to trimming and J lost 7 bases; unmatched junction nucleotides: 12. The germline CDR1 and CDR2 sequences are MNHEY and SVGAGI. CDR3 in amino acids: CASRLDRASNQPQHF. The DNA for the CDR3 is TGTGCCAGCAGACTCGACAGGGCATCGAACCAGCCCCAGCATTTT.

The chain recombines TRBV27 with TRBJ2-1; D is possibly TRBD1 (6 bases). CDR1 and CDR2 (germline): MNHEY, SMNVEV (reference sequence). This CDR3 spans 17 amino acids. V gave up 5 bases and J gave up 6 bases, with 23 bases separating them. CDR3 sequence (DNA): TGTGCCAGCAGTGCCTCGGCAGGGGCACCAGGGGCCAATGAGCAGTTCTTC. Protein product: CASSASAGAPGANEQFF.

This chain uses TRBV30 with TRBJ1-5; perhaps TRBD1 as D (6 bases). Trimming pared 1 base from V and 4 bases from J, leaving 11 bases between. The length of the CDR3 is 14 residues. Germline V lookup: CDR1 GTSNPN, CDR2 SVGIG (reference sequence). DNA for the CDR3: TGTGCCTGGAGTGGAGGGGGGGGGAATCAGCCCCAGCATTTT. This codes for CAWSGGGGNQPQHF. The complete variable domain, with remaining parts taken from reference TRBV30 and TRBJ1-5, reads SQTIHQWPATLVQPVGSPLSLECTVEGTSNPNLYWYRQAAGRGLQLLFYSVGIGQISSEVPQNLSASRPQDRQFILSSKKLLLSDSGFYLCAWSGGGGNQPQHFGDGTRLSIL.

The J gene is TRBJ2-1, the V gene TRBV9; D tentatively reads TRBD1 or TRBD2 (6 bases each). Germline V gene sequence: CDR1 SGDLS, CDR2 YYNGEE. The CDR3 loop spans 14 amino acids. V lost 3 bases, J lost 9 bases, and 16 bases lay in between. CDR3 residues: CASSAIQRGPEQFF. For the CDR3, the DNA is TGTGCCAGCAGCGCCATTCAACGGGGGCCTGAGCAGTTCTTC.

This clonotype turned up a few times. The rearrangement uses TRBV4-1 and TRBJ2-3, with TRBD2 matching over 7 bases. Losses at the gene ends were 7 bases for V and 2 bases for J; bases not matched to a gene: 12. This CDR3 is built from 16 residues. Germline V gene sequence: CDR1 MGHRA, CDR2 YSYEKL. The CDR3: CASKRSLALATDTQYF. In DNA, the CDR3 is TGCGCCAGCAAGCGGTCACTAGCGTTGGCCACAGATACGCAGTATTTT.

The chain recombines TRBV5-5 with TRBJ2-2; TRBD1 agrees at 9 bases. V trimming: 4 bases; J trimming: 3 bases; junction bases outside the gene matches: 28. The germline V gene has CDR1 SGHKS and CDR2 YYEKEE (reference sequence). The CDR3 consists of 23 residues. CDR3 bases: TGTGCCAGCAGCCAGAGAAAAAAACGGGACAGGGTGGTTGAGGAAACATACACCGGGGAGCTGTTTTTT. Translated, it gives CASSQRKKRDRVVEETYTGELFF.

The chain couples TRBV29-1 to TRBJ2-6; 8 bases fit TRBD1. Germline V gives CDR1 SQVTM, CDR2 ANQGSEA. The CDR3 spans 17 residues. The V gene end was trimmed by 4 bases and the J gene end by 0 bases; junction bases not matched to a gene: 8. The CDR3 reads CSVALGTGLSGANVLTF. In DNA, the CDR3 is TGCAGCGTTGCTCTAGGGACAGGTCTCTCTGGGGCCAACGTCCTGACTTTC.

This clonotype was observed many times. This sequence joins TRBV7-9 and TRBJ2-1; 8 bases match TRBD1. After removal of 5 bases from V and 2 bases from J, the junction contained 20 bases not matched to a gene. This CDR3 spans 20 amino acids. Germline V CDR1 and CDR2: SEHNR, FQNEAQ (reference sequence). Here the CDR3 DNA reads TGTGCCAGCAGCGTAGGACAGGGTGGCTTCGACCTACTCGCCTACAATGAGCAGTTCTTC. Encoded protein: CASSVGQGGFDLLAYNEQFF.